Listed below are T cell receptor beta chains from one sample, sequenced in a study of human T cells and chemical hapten exposure. TCRdb passed the RACE reads through MiXCR, listing each CDR3 protein once. The repertoire holds about 49,000 distinct CDR3 sequences, with less than 9.5% as singletons. This specimen was whole blood, taken in connection with sensitization to the hapten diphenylcyclopropenone (DPC). The source of these receptors is a woman between 45 and 60 years old with alopecia areata. Some clones in this sample may be carry-over from other donors' samples. Each CDR3 is given without its conserved first and last residue.

J | V | CDR3
TRBJ2-7 | TRBV12-3/TRBV12-4 | ASSLWTAEQY
TRBJ1-1 | TRBV11-2 | ASSLGQNTEAF
TRBJ1-3 | TRBV2 | ASSERQQTIY
TRBJ1-4 | TRBV2 | ASGRRDSNNEKLF
TRBJ1-5 | TRBV7-7 | ASSLDRNQPQH
TRBJ2-2 | TRBV6-4 | ASTREGNTGELF
TRBJ1-3 | TRBV5-6 | ASSLGISGNTIY
TRBJ1-2 | TRBV25-1 | ASSEGRGYT
TRBJ2-7 | TRBV29-1 | SVGGTLETYEQY
TRBJ2-1 | TRBV29-1 | SVEDSASNEQF
TRBJ2-4 | TRBV27 | ASSLAGLAVLAKNIQY